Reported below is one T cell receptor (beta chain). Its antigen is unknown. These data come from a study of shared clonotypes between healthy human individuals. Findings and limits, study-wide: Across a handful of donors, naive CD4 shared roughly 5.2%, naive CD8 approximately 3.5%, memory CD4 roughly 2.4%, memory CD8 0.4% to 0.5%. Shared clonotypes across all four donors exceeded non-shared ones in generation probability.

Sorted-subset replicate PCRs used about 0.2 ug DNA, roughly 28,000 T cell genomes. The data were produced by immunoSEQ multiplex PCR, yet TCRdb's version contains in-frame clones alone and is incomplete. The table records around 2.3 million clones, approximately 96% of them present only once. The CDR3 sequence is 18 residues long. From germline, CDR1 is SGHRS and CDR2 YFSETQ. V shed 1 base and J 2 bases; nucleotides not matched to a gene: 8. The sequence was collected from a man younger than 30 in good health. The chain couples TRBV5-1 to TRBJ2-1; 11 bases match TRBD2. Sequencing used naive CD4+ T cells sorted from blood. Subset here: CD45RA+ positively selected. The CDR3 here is CASSLHYMTSGTYNEQFF. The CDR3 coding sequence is TGCGCCAGCAGCTTGCATTACATGACTAGCGGGACCTACAATGAGCAGTTCTTC.